The present T cell receptor (beta chain) was sequenced within a study of blood T cell repertoires in COVID-19. Overall study: COVID-19 samples from acute and convalescent phases originated in the United States, Italy and Spain. Sources were T cells, B-cell-depleted T cells, or PBMCs; the material itself was cDNA or gDNA.

In the original analysis: How many nucleated cells were present was estimated from reference gene primer amplification. Profiling relied on immunoSEQ multiplex PCR, and the TCRdb table lists in-frame clones only, not all of them. Clone size and the V and J calls come from that table; the DNA yielded D and trimming. The table shows more than 15,000 clones, with about 89% occurring only once. The V gene's germline CDR1 is SGHTS and CDR2 YDEGEE. Trimming at V came to 6 bases and at J to 2 bases, leaving 5 bases not matched to a gene. The CDR3 runs 14 residues. The TCR sequence derives from a woman aged 60-75 years with active COVID-19. Source material: peripheral blood. The chain has TRBV5-8 and TRBJ1-3; 7 nucleotides align to TRBD1. The CDR3 region has the DNA TGTGCCAGCACCCGAGGGGGCGCTGGAAACACCATATATTTT. It specifies CASTRGGAGNTIYF.